These T cell receptor beta chains were read from a single sample in a study of human T cells and chemical hapten exposure. TCRdb called the RACE reads again in MiXCR, with one record for every CDR3 protein. The sample includes 60,000 to 75,000 distinct CDR3 sequences, around 7% of them seen just once. This material consisted of whole blood, taken in connection with sensitization to the hapten diphenylcyclopropenone (DPC). These receptors originate from a woman aged 25-40 years with alopecia areata. Some clones in this sample may be carry-over from other donors' samples. Each CDR3 is given with its conserved first and last residue. Rows may omit the clone size; those that give it use once, few, many or a size class.

clone size	V gene	CDR3 length	J gene	CDR3 protein
-	TRBV6-1	15	TRBJ1-6	CASREMSSYNSPLHF
few	TRBV7-9	15	TRBJ2-1	CASSSGSGGANEQFF
few	TRBV7-2	16	TRBJ1-6	CASSLVFGRLDSPLHF
many	TRBV20-1	16	TRBJ1-5	CSARSRTAYSNQPQHF
many	TRBV6-5	12	TRBJ1-2	CASSDRNYGYTF
few	TRBV6-2/TRBV6-3	12	TRBJ1-2	CAIGQGAYGYTF
many	TRBV12-3/TRBV12-4	12	TRBJ2-5	CASSLIDETQYF
-	TRBV7-9	16	TRBJ1-1	CASSLEFRDRATEAFF
many	TRBV6-6	16	TRBJ1-2	CASSRQRQIPLEGYTF
-	TRBV7-2	16	TRBJ2-5	CASSRTSGGAVETQYF
few	TRBV20-1	16	TRBJ2-1	CSARNPGPTLNNEQFF
-	TRBV2	13	TRBJ1-1	CASSVAGNTEAFF
many	TRBV29-1	12	TRBJ1-5	CSVLPPDGVQHF
-	TRBV19	15	TRBJ2-7	CASRHDGLGDYEQYF
many	TRBV20-1	17	TRBJ2-1	CSARGGDRGSIWNEQFF
many	TRBV28	14	TRBJ2-3	CASRSAGHTDTQYF
many	TRBV5-1	14	TRBJ2-7	CASSLGPVGYEQYF
many	TRBV11-2	13	TRBJ1-1	CASSLGIKGSAFF
few	TRBV12-3/TRBV12-4	16	TRBJ1-3	CASRPHARERGNTIYF
few	TRBV6-1	14	TRBJ1-4	CASILGGGGEKLFF
-	TRBV29-1	13	TRBJ2-5	CSVEPSAQETQYF
few	TRBV19	15	TRBJ1-5	CASSIVGEGNQPQHF
few	TRBV29-1	12	TRBJ1-5	CSVGGRNQPQHF
few	TRBV7-9	16	TRBJ1-3	CASSNLVLRPGNTIYF
many	TRBV20-1	13	TRBJ2-2	CSAREGGDGELFF
many	TRBV5-6	14	TRBJ1-6	CASSLQGVNSPLHF
many	TRBV18	14	TRBJ1-4	CASSPGGYNEKLFF
many	TRBV7-9	13	TRBJ2-1	CASSPALSNEQFF
many	TRBV29-1	13	TRBJ1-2	CSVPRESSYGYTF
many	TRBV12-3/TRBV12-4	15	TRBJ2-7	CASSLLIGSSYEQYF
many	TRBV6-1	14	TRBJ2-4	CASETDTAKNIQYF
many	TRBV24-1	14	TRBJ1-2	CATSEGREGGRYTF
many	TRBV6-5	17	TRBJ2-7	CASSRRLAGDSSYEQYF
few	TRBV6-6	15	TRBJ2-3	CASSYVAPSTDTQYF
many	TRBV6-6	15	TRBJ2-3	CASSLVGGSTDTQYF
many	TRBV12-3/TRBV12-4	11	TRBJ2-1	CASSSGQGGFF
many	TRBV2	15	TRBJ2-1	CASRRLALPYNEQFF
many	TRBV9	14	TRBJ2-3	CASSVSVRGDTQYF
many	TRBV6-6	15	TRBJ1-5	CASSSVYQGAQPQHF
many	TRBV7-3	15	TRBJ1-6	CASSLSPGSDSPLHF
many	TRBV20-1	16	TRBJ1-6	CSAPRGGSSNNSPLHF